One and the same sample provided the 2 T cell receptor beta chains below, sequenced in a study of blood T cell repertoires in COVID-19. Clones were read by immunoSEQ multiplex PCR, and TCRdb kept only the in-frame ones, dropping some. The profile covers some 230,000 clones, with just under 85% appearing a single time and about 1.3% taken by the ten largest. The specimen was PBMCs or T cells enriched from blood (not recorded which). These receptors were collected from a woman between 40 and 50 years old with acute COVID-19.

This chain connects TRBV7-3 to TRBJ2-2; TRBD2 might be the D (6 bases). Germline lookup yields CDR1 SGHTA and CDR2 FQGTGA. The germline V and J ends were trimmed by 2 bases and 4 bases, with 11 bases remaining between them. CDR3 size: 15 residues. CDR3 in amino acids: CASSLRQGGTGELFF. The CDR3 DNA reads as TGTGCCAGCAGCTTACGCCAGGGAGGCACCGGGGAGCTGTTTTTT.

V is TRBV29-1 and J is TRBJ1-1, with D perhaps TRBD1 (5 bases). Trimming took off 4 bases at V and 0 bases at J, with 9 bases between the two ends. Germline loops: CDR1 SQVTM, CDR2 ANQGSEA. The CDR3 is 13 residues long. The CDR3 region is CSVAGSMNTEAFF. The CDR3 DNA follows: TGCAGCGTTGCAGGGTCCATGAACACTGAAGCTTTCTTT.